These T cell receptor beta chains were read from a single sample in a study of cytomegalovirus exposure and HLA in healthy donors. Some clones are missing from TCRdb's copy, which holds only in-frame ones; the method was immunoSEQ multiplex PCR. The sample contains 100,000 or so clones, 75% to 85% of which appear only once. Input material: PBMCs. Receptor source: a man in his thirties or forties in good health and CMV-seronegative. CDR3s include the opening cysteine and the closing phenylalanine or tryptophan. A D gene is named only where the DNA matches it firmly. Size tells how often a clone was seen (once, few, many) or the class of an expanded clone, and some rows leave it out.

j_gene,v_gene,abundance,d_gene,CDR3aa,CDR3nt
TRBJ2-3,TRBV6-1,few,TRBD1,CASSLRDSGTDTQYF,TGTGCCAGCTCCCTCCGGGACAGCGGCACAGATACGCAGTATTTT
TRBJ2-3,TRBV6-4,-,-,CASSAQGSSTDTQYF,TGTGCCAGCAGTGCCCAGGGTTCTAGCACAGATACGCAGTATTTT
TRBJ1-2,TRBV28,-,-,CASRNWGGVGYTF,TGTGCCAGCAGGAATTGGGGGGGAGTTGGCTACACCTTC
TRBJ1-3,TRBV7-2,-,TRBD1,CASSSGQGGASGNTIYF,TGTGCCAGCAGCTCGGGACAGGGGGGCGCGTCTGGAAACACCATATATTTT
TRBJ2-5,TRBV30,-,-,CAWSVDPGETQYF,TGTGCCTGGAGTGTAGACCCGGGGGAGACCCAGTACTTC
TRBJ1-2,TRBV13,-,-,CASSSQGSGNGYTF,TGTGCCAGCAGCTCACAGGGATCGGGAAATGGCTACACCTTC
TRBJ2-1,TRBV7-9,-,TRBD1,CASSGTERRNEQFF,TGTGCCAGCAGCGGGACAGAGAGGAGGAATGAGCAGTTCTTC
TRBJ1-1,TRBV6-5,many,TRBD1,CASSLRQGALNTEAFF,TGTGCCAGCAGTTTGAGACAGGGGGCTTTGAACACTGAAGCTTTCTTT
TRBJ1-1,TRBV14,-,-,CASSQRLGGAFF,TGTGCCAGCAGCCAGCGGCTAGGTGGAGCTTTCTTT
TRBJ2-2,TRBV7-9,-,-,CASSLAGPGELFF,TGTGCCAGCAGCTTGGCGGGTCCCGGGGAGCTGTTTTTT
TRBJ2-3,TRBV14,once,-,CASSQGGGGTDTQYF,TGTGCCAGCAGCCAAGGTGGCGGCGGAACAGATACGCAGTATTTT
TRBJ1-3,TRBV28,-,-,CASGKGGVGGNTIYF,TGTGCCAGCGGGAAAGGGGGGGTGGGAGGAAACACCATATATTTT
TRBJ2-1,TRBV10-3,-,TRBD2,CAIGTSGGSSYNEQFF,TGTGCCATCGGGACTAGCGGGGGCAGCTCCTACAATGAGCAGTTCTTC
TRBJ2-1,TRBV25-1,-,-,CASSESIALSSYNEQFF,TGTGCCAGCAGTGAATCGATAGCCCTGAGCTCCTACAATGAGCAGTTCTTC
TRBJ1-6,TRBV10-3,-,-,CAISGGVNVLDSPLHF,TGTGCCATCTCGGGGGGGGTTAATGTTCTGGATTCACCCCTCCACTTT
TRBJ2-7,TRBV6-6,few,-,CASSYSLGNYEQYF,TGTGCCAGCAGTTACTCGCTCGGGAACTACGAGCAGTACTTC
TRBJ2-7,TRBV4-3,-,-,CASSQVSGAYEQYF,TGCGCCAGCAGCCAAGTTTCAGGTGCCTACGAGCAGTACTTC
TRBJ2-7,TRBV5-1,once,TRBD1,CASSLETGLDEQYF,TGCGCCAGCAGCTTGGAGACAGGGCTCGACGAGCAGTACTTC
TRBJ2-3,TRBV7-2,-,-,CASSFGSVSTDTQYF,TGTGCCAGCAGCTTTGGTTCAGTGAGCACAGATACGCAGTATTTT
TRBJ1-2,TRBV7-2,-,-,CASSSKDRGGEGYTF,TGTGCCAGCAGCTCGAAGGACAGAGGGGGGGAAGGCTACACCTTC
TRBJ2-5,TRBV9,-,TRBD2,CASSVSGGQETQYF,TGTGCCAGCAGCGTTTCGGGGGGGCAAGAGACCCAGTACTTC
TRBJ2-1,TRBV5-1,-,TRBD1,CASKPGQGFNEQFF,TGCGCCAGCAAACCGGGACAGGGATTTAATGAGCAGTTCTTC
TRBJ1-2,TRBV11-2,-,TRBD1,CASSPHRTGAGYTF,TGTGCCAGCAGCCCTCACCGTACAGGGGCCGGCTACACCTTC
TRBJ1-2,TRBV28,-,-,CASSLNRANYGYTF,TGTGCCAGCAGTCTCAACAGGGCCAACTATGGCTACACCTTC
TRBJ2-7,TRBV12-5,-,-,CASGLVNRPLEQYF,TGTGCTAGTGGTTTGGTCAACAGGCCACTGGAGCAGTACTTC
TRBJ1-1,TRBV7-2,-,-,CASSLDFRSNTEAFF,TGTGCCAGCAGCTTAGATTTTCGGTCGAACACTGAAGCTTTCTTT
TRBJ1-1,TRBV7-9,-,-,CASSPVGGPNTEAFF,TGTGCCAGCAGTCCGGTTGGGGGCCCGAACACTGAAGCTTTCTTT
TRBJ2-7,TRBV5-1,-,-,CASSAEPGQGYEQYF,TGCGCCAGCAGCGCGGAACCAGGGCAAGGGTACGAGCAGTACTTC
TRBJ2-1,TRBV7-2,once,-,CASSLDRNNEQFF,TGTGCCAGCAGCTTAGATAGAAACAATGAGCAGTTCTTC
TRBJ1-3,TRBV18,few,TRBD1,CERGQKVDGNTIYF,TGTGAAAGGGGGCAAAAGGTCGATGGAAACACCATATATTTT
TRBJ1-4,TRBV6-5,-,TRBD1,CASSYDRDEKLFF,TGTGCCAGCAGTTACGACAGGGACGAAAAACTGTTTTTT
TRBJ2-1,TRBV28,-,TRBD2,CASSLSSGPSYNEQFF,TGTGCCAGCAGCTTATCTAGCGGCCCCTCCTACAATGAGCAGTTCTTC
TRBJ2-6,TRBV30,once,TRBD1,CAWRRTGGVSGANVLTF,TGTGCCTGGAGAAGGACAGGGGGGGTCTCTGGGGCCAACGTCCTGACTTTC
TRBJ1-1,TRBV6-5,-,-,CASSYLVNTEAFF,TGTGCCAGCAGTTACCTAGTGAACACTGAAGCTTTCTTT
TRBJ1-2,TRBV6-5,-,TRBD1,CASSAYGQGFGYTF,TGTGCCAGCAGTGCCTATGGACAGGGTTTTGGCTACACCTTC
TRBJ1-2,TRBV5-5,few,-,CASSLGGLGNYGYTF,TGTGCCAGCAGCTTGGGAGGGTTGGGTAACTATGGCTACACCTTC
TRBJ2-5,TRBV4-2,-,TRBD1,CASSQPGQGIGETQYF,TGTGCCAGCAGCCAACCGGGACAGGGAATAGGAGAGACCCAGTACTTC
TRBJ2-1,TRBV6-5,-,TRBD2,CASSRTSGYNKQFF,TGTGCCAGCAGTCGGACTAGCGGCTACAATAAGCAGTTCTTC
TRBJ2-3,TRBV7-9,many,TRBD2,CASSLQRRESLF,TGTGCCAGCAGCTTGCAGCGGCGGGAGTCTCTATTT
TRBJ1-1,TRBV6-5,once,TRBD1,CASSGLDRASTEAFF,TGTGCCAGCAGTGGGCTCGACAGGGCGAGTACTGAAGCTTTCTTT
TRBJ1-6,TRBV6-5,-,-,CASSYELSYNSPLHF,TGTGCCAGCAGCTATGAATTATCCTATAATTCACCCCTCCACTTT
TRBJ1-4,TRBV27,-,TRBD1,CASSLSAGKQGRLGKLFF,TGTGCCAGCAGTTTATCGGCGGGGAAACAGGGGAGACTTGGGAAACTGTTTTTT
TRBJ2-3,TRBV28,-,-,CASRTDNTDTQYF,TGTGCCAGCAGGACAGATAACACAGATACGCAGTATTTT
TRBJ1-4,TRBV5-8,-,-,CASSLGTAYAEKLFF,TGTGCCAGCAGCTTGGGGACTGCTTATGCCGAAAAACTGTTTTTT
TRBJ2-3,TRBV19,-,TRBD2,CASSPGLAGGLPYNTDTQYF,TGTGCCAGTAGCCCTGGACTAGCGGGAGGCCTGCCCTACAACACAGATACGCAGTATTTT
TRBJ1-5,TRBV5-4,-,TRBD1,CASSLDRGQPQHF,TGTGCCAGCAGCTTGGACAGGGGACAGCCCCAGCATTTT
TRBJ2-1,TRBV11-3,once,TRBD2,CASSLGLAGGPTRNEQFF,TGTGCCAGCAGCTTAGGGCTAGCGGGAGGGCCGACGAGGAATGAGCAGTTCTTC
TRBJ2-1,TRBV9,few,TRBD2,CASSRSGTGYNEQFF,TGTGCCAGCAGCCGTAGCGGGACCGGTTACAATGAGCAGTTCTTC
TRBJ1-5,TRBV2,-,TRBD1,CASSDSGQGFQPQHF,TGTGCCAGCAGTGACTCCGGACAGGGGTTCCAGCCCCAGCATTTT
TRBJ1-3,TRBV15,few,-,CATSRDRGNSGNTIYF,TGTGCCACCAGCAGAGATCGGGGGAACTCTGGAAACACCATATATTTT